The 2 T cell receptor beta chains below were found in one sample sequenced in a study of Ad26.COV2.S vaccination and SARS-CoV-2 variants. Documented treatment: around 19 received Ad26.COV2.S at low or high dose, single or two shots; roughly five received placebo; per-sample allocation not given. Specimen acquisition occurred on day 63 following the initial vaccine or placebo injection. Method: immunoSEQ multiplex PCR; TCRdb's copy keeps in-frame clones and lacks some. This table has about 680,000 clones, more than 80% appearing once. Sequencing was performed on peripheral blood, taken in a trial of Ad26.COV2.S vaccine versus placebo. The receptors were sampled from a person aged 18-65 years who received the Ad26.COV2.S COVID-19 vaccine or a placebo.

J is TRBJ1-3 and V is TRBV3-1 (or the pseudogene TRBV3-2), with D possibly matching TRBD1 (5 bases). V was clipped by 3 bases and J by 3 bases, with 21 bases between them. From germline, CDR1 is LGHDT and CDR2 YNNKEL (reference sequence). CDR3 size: 18 residues. CDR3: CASSHIPTEGRVGNTIYF. The CDR3 DNA reads as TGTGCCAGCAGCCACATCCCAACTGAGGGGCGAGTTGGAAACACCATATATTTT.

The chain employs TRBV5-1 and TRBJ2-3, with D maybe TRBD1 (6 bases). This CDR3 is 16 amino acids long. The V and J ends lost 0 bases and 4 bases respectively, with 15 bases between them. The germline gives CDR1 SGHRS, CDR2 YFSETQ. CDR3 sequence: CASSLEAGVPSDTQYF. CDR3 DNA sequence: TGCGCCAGCAGCTTGGAGGCAGGGGTCCCTTCAGATACGCAGTATTTT.